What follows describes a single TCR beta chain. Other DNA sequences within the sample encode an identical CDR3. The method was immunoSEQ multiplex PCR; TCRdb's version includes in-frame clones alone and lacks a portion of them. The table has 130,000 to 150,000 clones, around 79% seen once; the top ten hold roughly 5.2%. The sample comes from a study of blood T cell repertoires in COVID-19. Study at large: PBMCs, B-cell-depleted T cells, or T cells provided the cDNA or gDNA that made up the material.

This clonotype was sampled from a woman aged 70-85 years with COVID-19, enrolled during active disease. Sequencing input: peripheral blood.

CDR3 bases: TGTGCCAGCAGCTTGGCCGGTACAGATACGCAGTATTTT. It codes for CASSLAGTDTQYF. The J gene is TRBJ2-3, the V gene TRBV5-4; no clear D gene. The CDR3 runs 13 residues. Trimming left V 0 bases short and J 3 bases short, with 5 bases between. Germline lookup yields CDR1 SGHNT and CDR2 YYREEE (reference sequence).